These 5 T cell receptor beta chains came from one sample sequenced in a study of T cell responses to AZD1222 COVID-19 vaccine. TCRdb keeps only in-frame clones here, not all; method: immunoSEQ multiplex PCR. The sample includes approximately 150,000 clones, 92% seen only once; the top ten take over 4%. This specimen was peripheral blood, taken 28 days after the second AZD1222 dose. The receptors stem from an adult who received the AZD1222 COVID-19 vaccine.

This rearrangement joins TRBV9 to TRBJ1-3, with D unclear. Trimming took 4 bases from V and 0 from J, leaving 11 bases between them. CDR1 is SGDLS and CDR2 is YYNGEE in the germline V gene. CDR3 length: 15 residues. The CDR3 is CASSNGRHSGNTIYF. Here the CDR3 DNA reads TGTGCCAGCAGCAACGGGCGACACTCTGGAAACACCATATATTTT.

The chain carries TRBV19 and TRBJ2-2; D tentatively fits TRBD1 or TRBD2 (5 bases each). The germline V gene encodes CDR1 LNHDA and CDR2 SQIVND (reference sequence). The CDR3 contains 16 residues. Trimming pared 1 base from V and 3 bases from J, leaving 12 bases between. CDR3 loop: CASSIVGRSHTGELFF. CDR3 in DNA: TGTGCCAGTAGTATAGTGGGACGATCCCACACCGGGGAGCTGTTTTTT.

This chain uses TRBV14 with TRBJ2-2; D uncertain. V gave up 0 bases and J gave up 4 bases, with 12 bases separating them. The germline CDR1 and CDR2 sequences are SGHDN and FVKESK. This CDR3 is 16 amino acids long. The CDR3: CASSQEHPGVTGELFF. The CDR3, as DNA: TGTGCCAGCAGCCAAGAACACCCAGGCGTCACCGGGGAGCTGTTTTTT. Full variable domain (missing parts from reference TRBV14 and TRBJ2-2): EAGVTQFPSHSVIEKGQTVTLRCDPISGHDNLYWYRRVMGKEIKFLLHFVKESKQDESGMPNNRFLAERTGGTYSTLKVQPAELEDSGVYFCASSQEHPGVTGELFFGEGSRLTVL.

This chain joins TRBV18 and TRBJ2-3, with D hard to call. V was trimmed by 6 bases and J by 3 bases, leaving 13 bases between them. This CDR3 is 14 amino acids long. Per the germline V gene, CDR1 is KGHSH and CDR2 is LQKENI. The CDR3, as DNA: TGTGCCAGCTCGCTACGCCTAGTGACAGATACGCAGTATTTT. This gives the protein CASSLRLVTDTQYF.

This CDR3 is CASSPTGSSYEQYF. CDR3 nucleotide sequence: TGTGCCAGCAGCCCTACAGGTTCCTCCTACGAGCAGTACTTC. The chain recombines TRBV7-2 with TRBJ2-7, with D perhaps matching TRBD1 (5 bases). Germline loops: CDR1 SGHTA, CDR2 FQGNSA. CDR3 length: 14 amino acids. Deletions cut 5 bases from V and 0 bases from J, with 11 bases between. The full variable domain, with the rest looked up from reference TRBV7-2 and TRBJ2-7, is GAGVSQSPSNKVTEKGKDVELRCDPISGHTALYWYRQSLGQGLEFLIYFQGNSAPDKSGLPSDRFSAERTGGSVSTLTIQRTQQEDSAVYLCASSPTGSSYEQYFGPGTRLTVT.